A single count supports the clone carrying this T cell receptor beta chain. What it binds is unknown. The data derive from a study of T-cell reconstitution after alpha-beta-depleted transplantation in children. The study's findings and limits: In some patients, recipient T cells and intrathymic progenitors surviving conditioning explained high day-60 diversity. Alpha-beta T cells about two months after transplant reportedly derived from several hundred expanded graft clones. Newly made T cells mostly supplied T-cell counts and diversity one year after transplant.

Construction of the TCRbeta library involved unique molecular identifiers. One entry per CDR3 protein, called by TCRdb with MiXCR from the PCR reads. Among approximately 980,000 distinct CDR3 sequences, about 31% were seen once, and the ten largest hold 25% to 35%. V lost 4 bases to trimming and J lost 2 bases, with 12 bases between them. Germline-derived CDR1 and CDR2 are MNHEY and SVGEGT. This CDR3 contains 15 residues. The TCR originated in a boy under two years old who had a stem cell transplant for SCID, so the T cells may come from the graft donor. This sequence joins TRBV6-2 or TRBV6-3 and TRBJ2-1; TRBD2 might be the D (5 bases). The sample consisted of PBMCs, mostly from graft donor cells, taken 360 days after TCRalphabeta/CD19-depleted stem cell transplant. This CDR3 reads CASSFEAETYNEQFF. CDR3 coding DNA: TGTGCCAGCAGTTTCGAAGCGGAGACCTACAATGAGCAGTTCTTC.